The T cell receptor beta chain under discussion was sequenced for a study of T cells of healthy individuals. This CDR3 has 18 amino acids. The V gene's germline CDR1 is MNHEY and CDR2 SVGEGT. J lost 3 bases, V lost 4 bases, and 16 bases had no gene match. This clonotype has more than one count but fewer than ten. Each CDR3 protein is one row after TCRdb ran MiXCR on the 5' RACE reads. The profile shows around 79,000 distinct CDR3 sequences, about 5% of them singletons. This clonotype was obtained from a female donor in good health. This rearrangement joins TRBV6-2 or TRBV6-3 to TRBJ2-7; TRBD2 matches at 9 bases. CDR3 protein: CASSSLHSHSGRNYEQYF. In DNA, the CDR3 is TGTGCCAGCAGTTCCCTCCATTCCCATAGCGGGAGAAACTACGAGCAGTACTTC.